This T cell receptor (beta chain) is from a study of CD8+CD57+ T cells in acquired aplastic anemia. Study observations and caveats: In common between the patients and the controls were around 29 CD8+ CDR3 sequences.

This clonotype was observed at least ten times. Its antigen is not known. CD8+CD57+ cell expansion had been shown by flow cytometry in patients chosen for sequencing. Severe acquired aplastic anemia was diagnosed in all patients. For CDR3 and TCR beta VDJ profiling, genomic DNA was the template used. TCRdb called the reads again in MiXCR, with one record for every CDR3 protein. The repertoire holds a few hundred thousand distinct CDR3 sequences, with roughly 61% as singletons. With 3 bases removed from V and 6 bases from J, the gap between germline ends came to 17 bases. The CDR3 has 15 amino acids. From germline, CDR1 is MNHNS and CDR2 SASEGT.

The chain uses TRBV6-1 and TRBJ1-2; D is unclear. Source material: sorted CD4+, CD8+, or CD8+CD57+ T cells (not recorded which) from PBMCs. The TCR originated in a human donor with aplastic anemia. The CDR3 here is CASSEVSAGRNGYTF. CDR3 nucleotides: TGTGCCAGCAGTGAGGTTTCAGCAGGCCGAAATGGCTACACCTTC.